Following are 5 T cell receptor beta chains from one sample sequenced in a study of OX40 agonist ivuxolimab in advanced cancers. Some clones are missing from TCRdb's copy, which holds only in-frame ones; the method was immunoSEQ multiplex PCR. The table includes 100,000 to 110,000 clones, around nine tenths detected once. The sequencing used CD4+ or CD8+ T cells sorted from blood, collected in a trial of the OX40 agonist ivuxolimab. The receptors were sampled from an adult with an advanced solid tumor such as melanoma, head and neck, liver or kidney cancer.

This rearrangement joins TRBV5-1 to TRBJ2-2; 8 nucleotides match TRBD1. Germline V lookup: CDR1 SGHRS, CDR2 YFSETQ. J gave up 7 bases and V 1 base, and 12 bases lay outside the gene matches. The length of the CDR3 is 17 residues. The CDR3 loop reads CASSLIGQGAKGGELFF. As DNA, the CDR3 is TGCGCCAGCAGCTTGATAGGACAGGGCGCGAAGGGCGGGGAGCTGTTTTTT.

The chain joins TRBV5-1 to TRBJ2-7; 9 bases align to TRBD2. Germline assignment: CDR1 SGHRS and CDR2 YFSETQ. The CDR3 runs 14 residues. The ends lost 0 bases at V and 4 bases at J; junction bases unmatched: 2. The CDR3 nucleotides read TGCGCCAGCAGCTTGGGGGGACTAGCATACGAGCAGTACTTC. Amino acids: CASSLGGLAYEQYF.

The table lists this clone with a count of one. V usage is TRBV5-1 and J usage is TRBJ2-1, with 9 bases identical to TRBD2. V was pared by 4 bases and J by 5 bases, with 7 bases of the junction left unmatched. Germline loops: CDR1 SGHRS, CDR2 YFSETQ. CDR3 length equals 15 residues. Here the CDR3 reads CASSGGTSSNNEQFF. Written as DNA, the CDR3 is TGCGCCAGCAGCGGGGGGACTAGCAGCAACAATGAGCAGTTCTTC.

This clone was seen once. The rearrangement uses TRBV19 and TRBJ2-2; D not certain. V was trimmed by 10 bases and J by 8 bases, leaving 14 bases between them. The CDR3 contains 12 residues. The germline CDR1 and CDR2 sequences are LNHDA and SQIVND (reference sequence). The DNA of the CDR3 is TGTGCCACCATTGGCAGGAGTGGGGAGCTGTTTTTT. Protein sequence: CATIGRSGELFF.

The chain carries TRBV19 and TRBJ1-5; 10 bases align to TRBD1. The CDR3 covers 15 residues. J was trimmed by 3 bases and V by 4 bases; bases with no gene match: 3. Germline V CDR1 and CDR2: LNHDA, SQIVND (reference sequence). Here the CDR3 DNA reads TGTGCCAGTAGTACCGGGACAGGGGTCAATCAGCCCCAGCATTTT. It codes for CASSTGTGVNQPQHF.